Below, one TCR beta chain is given with its context. Its antigen is currently unknown. UMIs accompanied the 5'RACE template switching by which TCR beta cDNA was made. Using the 5' RACE reads, TCRdb records one entry per CDR3 protein without DNA. This sample's table has 300,000 to 450,000 distinct CDR3 sequences. This sample stems from a study of T cells expressing NK-cell markers. Study context: The authors derived TCR beta repertoires from sorted CD3+CD56+NKG2C+, CD3+CD56+NKG2C- and CD3+CD56-NKG2C+ T cells. Study-level results: In a few donors, dominant clonotypes made up about 25-60.1% of CD3+CD56-NKG2C+ cells. NKG2C+ dominant clonotype frequencies in six or seven donors were roughly 1.0-7.0% of CD8+ T cells.

CDR1 SEHNR and CDR2 FQNEAQ come from the germline V gene (reference sequence). CDR3 length: 14 amino acids. The sequence came from a man aged 18 to 69 in good health. The rearrangement joins TRBV7-9 to TRBJ1-6; TCRdb's D gene call, TRBD1, goes unchecked for lack of DNA. Sequenced sample: blood T cells: a sorted CD56 or NKG2C T cell subset, CD4+ or CD8+ T cells, or bulk PBMC T cells (not recorded which). CDR3 sequence: CASNLAGGTSPLHF.